One and the same sample provided the 9 T cell receptor beta chains below, sequenced in a study of T cells after yellow fever vaccination. TCRdb ran MiXCR on the 5' RACE reads and lists one entry per CDR3 protein. Of approximately 330,000 distinct CDR3 sequences in the sample, 4.1% were seen once. Sample: PBMCs, taken 5 days after the yellow fever booster vaccination. The source is a man younger than 35 who received the YFV17D yellow fever vaccine.

This clonotype has ten or more counts. The rearrangement joins TRBV7-3 to TRBJ2-5, with TRBD2 matching 8 bases. CDR3 length: 15 amino acids. V lost 1 base, J lost 4 bases, and 5 bases stayed unmatched. Germline CDR1 is SGHTA and CDR2 is FQGTGA. The CDR3 loop reads CASSLNGGAGETQYF. The CDR3 DNA follows: TGTGCCAGCAGCTTAAACGGGGGGGCGGGAGAGACCCAGTACTTC.

This clonotype has a handful of counts. This chain joins TRBV5-1 and TRBJ2-1; 10 nucleotides agree with TRBD2. CDR3 length: 15 residues. The germline CDR1 and CDR2 sequences are SGHRS and YFSETQ. With V trimmed by 2 bases and J by 6 bases, 5 bases remained unmatched. The CDR3 region has the DNA TGCGCCAGCAGCTTTGGGTCTAGCGGGGGCAATGAGCAGTTCTTC. Translation: CASSFGSSGGNEQFF.

In regard to this clonotype: This sequence may be a read error, since a much larger clone differs from it by one base. For the CDR3, the DNA is TGTGCCACCACCCTCCTTAGCTCCTACGAGCAGTACTTC. This codes for CATTLLSSYEQYF. The chain has TRBV24-1 and TRBJ2-7; no clear D. V was trimmed by 8 bases and J by 0 bases, leaving 10 bases between them. The length of the CDR3 is 13 residues. CDR1 KGHDR and CDR2 SFDVKD come from the germline V gene.

V is TRBV2 and J is TRBJ2-7; 10 bases match TRBD1. There are 16 residues in the CDR3. Germline V gene lookup returns CDR1 SNHLY and CDR2 FYNNEI. J gave up 2 bases and V 6 bases, and 10 bases lay outside the gene matches. In nucleotides, the CDR3 is TGTGCCAGCAGACCGGGACAGGGGTCAAGGCCCTACGAGCAGTACTTC. Its translation is CASRPGQGSRPYEQYF.

V usage is TRBV24-1 and J usage is TRBJ2-1; weak D call: TRBD1 (6 bases). The V and J ends lost 4 bases and 2 bases respectively, with 17 bases between them. The CDR3 sequence is 17 residues long. Germline CDR1 and CDR2: KGHDR and SFDVKD. For the CDR3, the DNA is TGTGCCACCAGTGACCCGGACAGAGAAAAAACCTACAATGAGCAGTTCTTC. Amino acid sequence: CATSDPDREKTYNEQFF.

Many counts were recorded for this clonotype. V and J are TRBV7-8 and TRBJ2-7; a weak D match, TRBD2 (5 bases). Trimming took 1 base from V and 5 from J, leaving 9 bases between them. Germline assignment: CDR1 SGHVS and CDR2 FQNEAQ. The length of the CDR3 is 13 residues. CDR3 loop: CASSLVSADEQYF. CDR3 coding DNA: TGTGCCAGCAGCTTAGTTTCAGCGGACGAGCAGTACTTC.

This clonotype was observed a few times. The V gene is TRBV5-1, the J gene TRBJ2-6; 12 positions agree with TRBD1. This CDR3 contains 18 residues. Germline-derived CDR1 and CDR2 are SGHRS and YFSETQ. Trimming at V came to 4 bases and at J to 4 bases, leaving 9 bases not matched to a gene. Here the CDR3 DNA reads TGCGCCAGCAGCCCACCGGGACAGGGGGCGCCCGGGGCCAACGTCCTGACTTTC. Encoded protein: CASSPPGQGAPGANVLTF. The variable domain in full, with the rest retrieved from reference TRBV5-1 and TRBJ2-6, is KAGVTQTPRYLIKTRGQQVTLSCSPISGHRSVSWYQQTPGQGLQFLFEYFSETQRNKGNFPGRFSGRQFSNSRSEMNVSTLELGDSALYLCASSPPGQGAPGANVLTFGAGSRLTVL.

The V call is TRBV7-9, the J call TRBJ1-2; TRBD1 matches at 11 bases. The CDR3 has 16 residues. V lost 3 bases and J lost 3; bases outside the gene matches: 6. Germline V gene sequence: CDR1 SEHNR, CDR2 FQNEAQ (reference sequence). The CDR3 loop reads CASSFLPGQGDYGYTF. The CDR3, as DNA: TGTGCCAGCAGCTTCTTACCGGGACAGGGGGACTATGGCTACACCTTC.

This sequence joins TRBV5-1 and TRBJ2-5; 12 bases map to TRBD2. V was clipped by 4 bases and J by 1 base; unmatched bases: 8. This CDR3 spans 17 amino acids. Germline values: CDR1 SGHRS, CDR2 YFSETQ. The CDR3 DNA reads TGCGCCAGCAGCGCTGGACTAGCGGGGAGATTCCAAGAGACCCAGTACTTC. It translates to CASSAGLAGRFQETQYF.